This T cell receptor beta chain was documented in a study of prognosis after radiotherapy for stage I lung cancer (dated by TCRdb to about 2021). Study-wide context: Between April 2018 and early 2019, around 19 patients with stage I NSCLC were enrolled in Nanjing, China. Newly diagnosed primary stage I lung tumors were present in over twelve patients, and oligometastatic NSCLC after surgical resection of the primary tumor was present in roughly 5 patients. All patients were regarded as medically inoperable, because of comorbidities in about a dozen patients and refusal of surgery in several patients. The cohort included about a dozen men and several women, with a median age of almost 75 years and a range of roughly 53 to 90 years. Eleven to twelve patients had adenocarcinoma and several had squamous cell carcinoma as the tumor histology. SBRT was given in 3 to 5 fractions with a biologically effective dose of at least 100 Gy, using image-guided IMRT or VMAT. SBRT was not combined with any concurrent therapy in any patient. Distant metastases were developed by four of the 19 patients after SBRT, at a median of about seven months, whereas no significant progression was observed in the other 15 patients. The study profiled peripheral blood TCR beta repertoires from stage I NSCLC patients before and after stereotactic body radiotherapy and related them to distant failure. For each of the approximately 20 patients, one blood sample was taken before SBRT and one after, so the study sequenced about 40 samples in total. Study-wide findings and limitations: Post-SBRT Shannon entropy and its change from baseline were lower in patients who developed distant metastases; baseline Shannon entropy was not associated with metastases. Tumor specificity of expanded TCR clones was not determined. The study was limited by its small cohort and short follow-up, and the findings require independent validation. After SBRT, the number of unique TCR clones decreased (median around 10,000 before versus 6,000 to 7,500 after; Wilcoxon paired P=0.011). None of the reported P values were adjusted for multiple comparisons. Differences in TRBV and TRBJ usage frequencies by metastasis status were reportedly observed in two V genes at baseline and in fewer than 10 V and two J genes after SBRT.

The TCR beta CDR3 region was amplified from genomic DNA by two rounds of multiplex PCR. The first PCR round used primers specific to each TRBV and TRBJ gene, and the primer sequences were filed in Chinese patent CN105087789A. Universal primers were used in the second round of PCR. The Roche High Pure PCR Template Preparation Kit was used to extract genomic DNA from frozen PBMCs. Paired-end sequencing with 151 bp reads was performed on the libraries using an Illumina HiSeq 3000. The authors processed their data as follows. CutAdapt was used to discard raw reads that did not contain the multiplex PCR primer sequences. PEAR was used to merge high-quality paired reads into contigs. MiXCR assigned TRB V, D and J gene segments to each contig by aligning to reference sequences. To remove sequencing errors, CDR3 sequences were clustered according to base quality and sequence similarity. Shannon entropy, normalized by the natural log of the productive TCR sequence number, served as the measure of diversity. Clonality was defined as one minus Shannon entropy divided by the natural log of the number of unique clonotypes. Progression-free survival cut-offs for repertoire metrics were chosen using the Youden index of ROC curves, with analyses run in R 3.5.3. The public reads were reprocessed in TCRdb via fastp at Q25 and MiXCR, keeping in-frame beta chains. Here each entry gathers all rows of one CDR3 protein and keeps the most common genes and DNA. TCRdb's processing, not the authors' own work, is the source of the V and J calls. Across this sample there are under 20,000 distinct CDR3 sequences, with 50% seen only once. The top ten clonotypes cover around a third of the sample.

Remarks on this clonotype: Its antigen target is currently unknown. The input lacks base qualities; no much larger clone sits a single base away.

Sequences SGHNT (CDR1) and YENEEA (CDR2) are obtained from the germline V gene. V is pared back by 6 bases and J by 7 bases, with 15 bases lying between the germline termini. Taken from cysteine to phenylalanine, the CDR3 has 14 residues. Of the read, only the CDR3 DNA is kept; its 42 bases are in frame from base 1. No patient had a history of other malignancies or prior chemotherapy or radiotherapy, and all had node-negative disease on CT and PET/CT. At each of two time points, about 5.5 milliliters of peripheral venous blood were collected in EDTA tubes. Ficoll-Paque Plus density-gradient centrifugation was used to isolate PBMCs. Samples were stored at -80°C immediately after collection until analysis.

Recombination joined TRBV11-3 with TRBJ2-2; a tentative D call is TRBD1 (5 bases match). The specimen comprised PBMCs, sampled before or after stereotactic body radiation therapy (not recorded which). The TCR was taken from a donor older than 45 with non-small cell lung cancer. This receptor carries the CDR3 CASRWWRTNGELFF. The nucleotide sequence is TGTGCCAGCAGGTGGTGGCGGACAAACGGGGAGCTGTTTTTT. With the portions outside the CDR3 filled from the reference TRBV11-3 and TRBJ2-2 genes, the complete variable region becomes EAGVVQSPRYKIIEKKQPVAFWCNPISGHNTLYWYLQNLGQGPELLIRYENEEAVDDSQLPKDRFSAERLKGVDSTLKIQPAELGDSAVYLCASRWWRTNGELFFGEGSRLTVL.